These 7 T cell receptor beta chains originate from one sample sequenced in a study of blood T cell repertoires in COVID-19. Only in-frame clones appear in the TCRdb table, and some are missing; sequencing was by immunoSEQ multiplex PCR. The sample contains about 180,000 clones, over 75% of which appear only once. The specimen was PBMCs or T cells enriched from blood (not recorded which). The receptor set was obtained from a woman aged 45 to 65 who had recovered from COVID-19.

This chain links TRBV4-2 with TRBJ1-2; TRBD1 aligns across 9 bases. J gave up 3 bases and V 1 base, and 6 bases lay outside the gene matches. This CDR3 region has 16 residues. Germline loops: CDR1 LGHNA, CDR2 YNFKEQ. DNA of the CDR3: TGTGCCAGCAGCCAAGCCGGGACAGGGAGCGACTATGGCTACACCTTC. Amino acids: CASSQAGTGSDYGYTF.

This rearrangement joins TRBV7-9 to TRBJ2-5; D unclear. The CDR3 contains 15 residues. Per germline, CDR1 SEHNR and CDR2 FQNEAQ (reference sequence). V was trimmed by 1 base and J by 5 bases, leaving 14 bases between them. The CDR3 spells CASSLELIRVETQYF. Written as DNA, the CDR3 is TGTGCCAGCAGCTTAGAACTGATCCGGGTGGAGACCCAGTACTTC.

The chain recombines TRBV5-1 with TRBJ2-7; 7 nucleotides agree with TRBD1. The CDR3 is made up of 14 amino acids. Germline CDR1 reads SGHRS; CDR2 reads YFSETQ. V lost 2 bases, J lost 4 bases, and 6 bases stayed unmatched. CDR3 sequence (DNA): TGCGCCAGCAGCTTCCAGGGGGTTACTTACGAGCAGTACTTC. It yields the protein CASSFQGVTYEQYF.

V is TRBV5-6 and J is TRBJ2-7, with D maybe TRBD2 (6 bases). The CDR3 totals 15 residues. V lost 4 bases and J lost 4, with 18 bases in between. Germline CDR1 reads SGHDT; CDR2 reads YYEEEE. The CDR3 DNA reads as TGTGCCAGCAGCCCCTTAGTGGCGGGATTTTACGAGCAGTACTTC. Protein product: CASSPLVAGFYEQYF.

A few counts support this clone. Here the CDR3 reads CATQKGRGNTGELFF. The CDR3 DNA is TGTGCCACCCAGAAGGGGCGGGGGAACACCGGGGAGCTGTTTTTT. V and J are TRBV15 and TRBJ2-2, with D possibly TRBD2 on 6 matching bases. Germline CDR1 reads LNHNV; CDR2 reads YYDKDF (reference sequence). This CDR3 region has 15 residues. Trimming took off 8 bases at V and 1 base at J, with 14 bases between the two ends. Together with reference TRBV15 and TRBJ2-2, the CDR3 gives the full variable domain: DAMVIQNPRYQVTQFGKPVTLSCSQTLNHNVMYWYQQKSSQAPKLLFHYYDKDFNNEADTPDNFQSRRPNTSFCFLDIRSPGLGDTAMYLCATQKGRGNTGELFFGEGSRLTVL.

This clone was observed once. V is TRBV5-1 and J is TRBJ2-6; 10 bases line up with TRBD2. V dropped 1 base and J dropped 4; count of bases not matched to a gene: 5. CDR1 is SGHRS, CDR2 YFSETQ, per germline. The CDR3 spans 17 residues. The CDR3: CASSLPSGSSGANVLTF. The DNA for the CDR3 is TGCGCCAGCAGCTTGCCTAGCGGGAGTTCCGGGGCCAACGTCCTGACTTTC.

Of note for this clone: Relative to the germline gene, one junction end is altered; a read error may explain this. The chain couples TRBV19 to TRBJ1-5; D gene unclear. Germline lookup yields CDR1 LNHDA and CDR2 SQIVND (reference sequence). The CDR3 length is 13 residues. In DNA form, the CDR3 reads TGTGCCAATAGTACCCCGGGGTATCAGCCCCAGCATTTT. It yields the protein CANSTPGYQPQHF.